A selection of T cell receptor beta chains follows, all from one sample in a study of shared clonotypes between healthy human individuals. Using immunoSEQ multiplex PCR, the repertoire was profiled, and TCRdb retains in-frame clones only, with some absent. The table shows approximately 600,000 clones, with approximately 95% occurring only once. Material for sequencing was naive CD8+ T cells sorted from blood. These receptors were obtained from a woman aged 30 to 39 in good health. Each CDR3 is given with its conserved first and last residue. The order of the fields is V gene, CDR3 protein.

V gene: TRBV19
CDR3 protein: CASSMRTGVSYEQYF

V gene: TRBV27
CDR3 protein: CASSPSGGRAFAGELFF

V gene: TRBV27
CDR3 protein: CASSPRLSAVTTEAFF

V gene: TRBV5-1
CDR3 protein: CASSFAGAYEQYF

V gene: TRBV28
CDR3 protein: CASRPGTGINQPQHF

V gene: TRBV5-1
CDR3 protein: CASSDGLAGTHEQYF

V gene: TRBV2
CDR3 protein: CASRVWDSAFF

V gene: TRBV5-1
CDR3 protein: CASSLDRDLAGELFF

V gene: TRBV23-1
CDR3 protein: CASSPSPRNLGATNEKLFF

V gene: TRBV15
CDR3 protein: CATSRGPISRTTNEKLFF

V gene: TRBV19
CDR3 protein: CASSIGRGVGANVLTF

V gene: TRBV19
CDR3 protein: CASSMVQGEGTQYF

V gene: TRBV6-5
CDR3 protein: CASSPWTGGTDTQYF

V gene: TRBV15
CDR3 protein: CATSRDLRDTQYF

V gene: TRBV21-1
CDR3 protein: CASSKARLEEAFF

V gene: TRBV27
CDR3 protein: CASSLGQTYEQYF

V gene: TRBV10-3
CDR3 protein: CAISESEGSGDYNEQFF

V gene: TRBV13
CDR3 protein: CASGAGDEANEKLFF

V gene: TRBV30
CDR3 protein: CAWRSDSFPGNTIYF

V gene: TRBV7-6
CDR3 protein: CASSLVRYNEQFF

V gene: TRBV7-9
CDR3 protein: CASSLGNEVFF

V gene: TRBV11-2
CDR3 protein: CASSLVASGSNEQFF

V gene: TRBV28
CDR3 protein: CASSLAIRVFGNTIYF

V gene: TRBV5-6
CDR3 protein: CASSLVEGFTEAFF

V gene: TRBV28
CDR3 protein: CASSKTGTNEKLFF

V gene: TRBV7-9
CDR3 protein: CASSLPLQGRNTF

V gene: TRBV6-1
CDR3 protein: CASSEVVREGANVLTF

V gene: TRBV28
CDR3 protein: CASSLGPEQFF

V gene: TRBV7-9
CDR3 protein: CASSPHPGTGGNTGELFF

V gene: TRBV4-1
CDR3 protein: CASSQEVLGGEQYF

V gene: TRBV7-9
CDR3 protein: CASSRTSGRDNYEQYF

V gene: TRBV28
CDR3 protein: CASSSDSNQPQHF

V gene: TRBV6-5
CDR3 protein: CASGGLGNEKLFF

V gene: TRBV19
CDR3 protein: CASSIVEGIYNEQFF

V gene: TRBV29-1
CDR3 protein: CSVDGLAANNEQFF

V gene: TRBV10-1
CDR3 protein: CASSEGVLNNEQFF

V gene: TRBV13
CDR3 protein: CASSSPVASGPYEQYF

V gene: TRBV5-8
CDR3 protein: CASSLTSSYEQYF

V gene: TRBV29-1
CDR3 protein: CSVRNYEQYF

V gene: TRBV5-1
CDR3 protein: CASSPWSGLAQPNEQFF

V gene: TRBV27
CDR3 protein: CASRGEGGPVDYEQYF

V gene: TRBV27
CDR3 protein: CASSPGTSVYEQFF

V gene: TRBV6-1
CDR3 protein: CASRGTGPIIQPQHF

V gene: TRBV6-5
CDR3 protein: CASRTGTGFKNEQYF

V gene: TRBV19
CDR3 protein: CASTADFTGELFF

V gene: TRBV27
CDR3 protein: CASSLRSSMETQYF

V gene: TRBV27
CDR3 protein: CASSRLRASNEQFF

V gene: TRBV5-1
CDR3 protein: CASSFGQITDTQYF

V gene: TRBV29-1
CDR3 protein: CSVEWVAGGPGELFF

V gene: TRBV23-1
CDR3 protein: CASSPPLTSGSTGELFF

V gene: TRBV28
CDR3 protein: CASSPQGSSYNSPLHF

V gene: TRBV19
CDR3 protein: CASSMAPRTGTVEQYF

V gene: TRBV7-8
CDR3 protein: CASSLYYQGVSNYGYTF